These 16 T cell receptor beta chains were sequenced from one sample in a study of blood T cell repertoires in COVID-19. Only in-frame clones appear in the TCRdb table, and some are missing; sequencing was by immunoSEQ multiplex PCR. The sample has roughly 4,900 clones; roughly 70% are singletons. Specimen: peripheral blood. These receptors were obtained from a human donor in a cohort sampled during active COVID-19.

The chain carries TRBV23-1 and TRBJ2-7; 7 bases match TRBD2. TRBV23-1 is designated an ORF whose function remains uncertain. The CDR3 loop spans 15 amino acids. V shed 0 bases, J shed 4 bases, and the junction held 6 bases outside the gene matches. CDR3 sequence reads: CASSQSFGGGYEQYF. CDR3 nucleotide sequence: TGCGCCAGCAGTCAATCTTTCGGCGGGGGTTACGAGCAGTACTTC.

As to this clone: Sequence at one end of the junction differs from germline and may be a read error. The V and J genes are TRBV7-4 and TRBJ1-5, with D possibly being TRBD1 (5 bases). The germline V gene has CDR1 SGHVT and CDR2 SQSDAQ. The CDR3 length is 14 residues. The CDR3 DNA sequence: TGTGCCAGCAGCTTTTACAGGCAACAATCAGCCCCAGCATTT. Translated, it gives CASSFYRQQSAPAF.

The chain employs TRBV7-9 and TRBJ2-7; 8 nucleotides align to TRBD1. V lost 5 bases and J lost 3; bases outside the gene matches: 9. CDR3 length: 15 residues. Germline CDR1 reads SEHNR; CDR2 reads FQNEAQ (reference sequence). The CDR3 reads CASSTIRTGLYEQYF. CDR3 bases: TGTGCCAGCAGCACGATCAGGACAGGGCTCTACGAGCAGTACTTC.

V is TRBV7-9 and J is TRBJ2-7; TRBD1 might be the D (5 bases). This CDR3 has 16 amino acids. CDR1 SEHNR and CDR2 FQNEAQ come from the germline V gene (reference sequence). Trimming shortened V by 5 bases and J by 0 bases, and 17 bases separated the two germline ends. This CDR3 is CASSLRSGLNSYEQYF. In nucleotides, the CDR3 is TGTGCCAGCAGCCTACGCTCAGGGCTAAACTCCTACGAGCAGTACTTC.

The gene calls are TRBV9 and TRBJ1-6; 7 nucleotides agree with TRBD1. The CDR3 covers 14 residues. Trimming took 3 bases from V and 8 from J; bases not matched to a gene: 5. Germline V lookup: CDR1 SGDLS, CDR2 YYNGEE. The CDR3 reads CASSARDSYSPLHF. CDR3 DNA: TGTGCCAGCAGCGCCCGGGACAGCTATTCACCCCTCCACTTT.

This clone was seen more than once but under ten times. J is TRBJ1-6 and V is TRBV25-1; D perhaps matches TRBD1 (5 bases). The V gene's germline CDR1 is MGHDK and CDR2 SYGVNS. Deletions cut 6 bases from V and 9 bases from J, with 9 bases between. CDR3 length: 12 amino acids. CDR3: CASSRGTSPLHF. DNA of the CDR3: TGTGCCAGCAGCCGGGGGACTTCACCCCTCCACTTT.

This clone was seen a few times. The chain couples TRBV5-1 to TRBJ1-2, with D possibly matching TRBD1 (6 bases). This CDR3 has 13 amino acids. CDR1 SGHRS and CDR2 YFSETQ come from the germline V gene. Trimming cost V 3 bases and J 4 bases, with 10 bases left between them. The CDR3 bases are TGCGCCAGCAGCTCAACAGGGTCCTATGGCTACACCTTC. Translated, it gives CASSSTGSYGYTF. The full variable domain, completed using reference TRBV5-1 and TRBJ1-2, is KAGVTQTPRYLIKTRGQQVTLSCSPISGHRSVSWYQQTPGQGLQFLFEYFSETQRNKGNFPGRFSGRQFSNSRSEMNVSTLELGDSALYLCASSSTGSYGYTFGSGTRLTVV.

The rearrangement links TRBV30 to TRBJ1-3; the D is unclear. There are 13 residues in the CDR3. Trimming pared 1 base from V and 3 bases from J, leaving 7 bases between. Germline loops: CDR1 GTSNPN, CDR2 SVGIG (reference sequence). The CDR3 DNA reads TGTGCCTGGAGTGGCGATAATGGAAACACCATATATTTT. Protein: CAWSGDNGNTIYF.

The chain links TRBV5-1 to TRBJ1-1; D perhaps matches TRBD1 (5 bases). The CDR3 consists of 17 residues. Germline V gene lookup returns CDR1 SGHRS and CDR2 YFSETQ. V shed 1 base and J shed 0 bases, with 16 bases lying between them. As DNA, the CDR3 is TGCGCCAGCAGCTTGATAGCAGGGCCACGATTGAACACTGAAGCTTTCTTT. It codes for CASSLIAGPRLNTEAFF.

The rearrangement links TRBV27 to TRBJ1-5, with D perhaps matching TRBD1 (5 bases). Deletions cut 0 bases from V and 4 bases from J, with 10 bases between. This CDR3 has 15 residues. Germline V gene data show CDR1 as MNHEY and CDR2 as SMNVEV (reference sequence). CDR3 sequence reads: CASSLSRASNQPQHF. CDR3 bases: TGTGCCAGCAGTTTATCCAGGGCAAGTAATCAGCCCCAGCATTTT.

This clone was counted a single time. The DNA of the CDR3 is TGTGCCAGTAGCTACAGAGGGACAGGGTGGGCAGAGACCCAGTACTTC. It codes for CASSYRGTGWAETQYF. The rearrangement uses TRBV19 and TRBJ2-5; the match to TRBD1 covers 9 bases. Per the germline V gene, CDR1 is LNHDA and CDR2 is SQIVND (reference sequence). There are 16 residues in the CDR3. V dropped 6 bases and J dropped 4; count of bases not matched to a gene: 12.

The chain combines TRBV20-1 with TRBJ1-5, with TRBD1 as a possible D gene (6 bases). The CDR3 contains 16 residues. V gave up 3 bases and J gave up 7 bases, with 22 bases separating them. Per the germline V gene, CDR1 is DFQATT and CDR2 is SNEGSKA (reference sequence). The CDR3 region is CSASRPGGGFGQPQHF. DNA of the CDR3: TGCAGTGCTAGTCGCCCCGGGGGGGGCTTCGGACAGCCCCAGCATTTT.

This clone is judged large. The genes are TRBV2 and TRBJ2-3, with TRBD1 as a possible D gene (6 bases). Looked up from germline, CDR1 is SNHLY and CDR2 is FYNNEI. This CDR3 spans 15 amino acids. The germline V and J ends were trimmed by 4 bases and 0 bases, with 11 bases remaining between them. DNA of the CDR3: TGTGCCAGCAGTGCCGGGACAAGTAGCACAGATACGCAGTATTTT. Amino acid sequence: CASSAGTSSTDTQYF. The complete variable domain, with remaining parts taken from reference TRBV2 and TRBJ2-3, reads EPEVTQTPSHQVTQMGQEVILRCVPISNHLYFYWYRQILGQKVEFLVSFYNNEISEKSEIFDDQFSVERPDGSNFTLKIRSTKLEDSAMYFCASSAGTSSTDTQYFGPGTRLTVL.

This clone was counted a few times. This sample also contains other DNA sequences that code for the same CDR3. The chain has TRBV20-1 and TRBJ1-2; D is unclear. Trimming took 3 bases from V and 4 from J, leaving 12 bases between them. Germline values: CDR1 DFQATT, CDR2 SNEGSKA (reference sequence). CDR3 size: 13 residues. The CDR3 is CSASSGRGYGYTF. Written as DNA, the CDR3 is TGCAGTGCTAGTTCCGGAAGAGGCTATGGCTACACCTTC.

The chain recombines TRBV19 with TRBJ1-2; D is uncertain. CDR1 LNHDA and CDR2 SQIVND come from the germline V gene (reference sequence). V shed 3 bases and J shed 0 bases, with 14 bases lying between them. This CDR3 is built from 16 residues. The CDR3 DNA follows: TGTGCCAGTAGTATCCAATCACAGCTCGCTAACTATGGCTACACCTTC. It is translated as CASSIQSQLANYGYTF. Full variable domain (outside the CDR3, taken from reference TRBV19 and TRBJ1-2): DGGITQSPKYLFRKEGQNVTLSCEQNLNHDAMYWYRQDPGQGLRLIYYSQIVNDFQKGDIAEGYSVSREKKESFPLTVTSAQKNPTAFYLCASSIQSQLANYGYTFGSGTRLTVV.

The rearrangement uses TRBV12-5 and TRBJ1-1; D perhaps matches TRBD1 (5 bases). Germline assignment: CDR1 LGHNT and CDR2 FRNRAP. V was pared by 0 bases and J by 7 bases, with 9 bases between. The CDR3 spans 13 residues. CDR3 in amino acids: CASGLVKGYEAFF. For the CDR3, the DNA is TGTGCTAGTGGTTTGGTAAAGGGGTATGAAGCTTTCTTT.